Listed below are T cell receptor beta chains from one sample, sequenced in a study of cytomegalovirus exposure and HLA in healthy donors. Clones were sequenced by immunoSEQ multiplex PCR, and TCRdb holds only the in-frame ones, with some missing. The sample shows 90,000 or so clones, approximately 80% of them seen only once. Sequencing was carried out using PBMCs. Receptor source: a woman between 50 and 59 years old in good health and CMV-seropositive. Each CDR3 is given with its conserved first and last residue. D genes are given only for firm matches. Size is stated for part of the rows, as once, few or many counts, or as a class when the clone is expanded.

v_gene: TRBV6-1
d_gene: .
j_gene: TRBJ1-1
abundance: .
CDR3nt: TGTGCCAGCAGGGTGACAGAAAACACTGAAGCTTTCTTT
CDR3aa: CASRVTENTEAFF

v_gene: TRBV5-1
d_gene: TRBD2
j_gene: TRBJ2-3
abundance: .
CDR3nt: TGCGCCAGCAGCCCCGGGCTTTTAGCGGGAGGGCCTAGGGCAGATACGCAGTATTTT
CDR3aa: CASSPGLLAGGPRADTQYF

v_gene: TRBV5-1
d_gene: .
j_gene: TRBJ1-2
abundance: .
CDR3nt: TGCGCCAGCAGCTATGGCACAGGGCGGTCAGACTATGGCTACACCTTC
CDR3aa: CASSYGTGRSDYGYTF

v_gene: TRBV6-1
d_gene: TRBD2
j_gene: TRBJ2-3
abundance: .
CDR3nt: TGTGCCAGCAGTGAAAATCTAGCGGGGACCACAGATACGCAGTATTTT
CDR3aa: CASSENLAGTTDTQYF

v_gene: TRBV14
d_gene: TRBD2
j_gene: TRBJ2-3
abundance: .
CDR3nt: TGTGCCAGCAGCCAGAGGACTAGTGGGGTTGGAGACACAGATACGCAGTATTTT
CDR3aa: CASSQRTSGVGDTDTQYF

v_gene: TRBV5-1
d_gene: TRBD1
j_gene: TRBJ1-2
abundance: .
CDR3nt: TGCGCCAGCAGCCCGGATCCTGGGGCAGGGGGTGGCTACACCTTC
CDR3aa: CASSPDPGAGGGYTF

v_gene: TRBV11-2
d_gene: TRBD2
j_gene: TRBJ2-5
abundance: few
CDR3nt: TGTGCCAGCAGTGGGACTAAAGAGACCCAGTACTTC
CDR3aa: CASSGTKETQYF

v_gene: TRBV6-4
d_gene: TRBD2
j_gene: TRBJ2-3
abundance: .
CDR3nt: TGTGCCAGCAGTGAGGGGACTAGCGGGTCAGATACGCAGTATTTT
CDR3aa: CASSEGTSGSDTQYF

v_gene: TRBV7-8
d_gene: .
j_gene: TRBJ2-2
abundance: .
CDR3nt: TGTGCCAGCAGCAAAGTCGCGGGACTCATCAACACCGGGGAGCTGTTTTTT
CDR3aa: CASSKVAGLINTGELFF

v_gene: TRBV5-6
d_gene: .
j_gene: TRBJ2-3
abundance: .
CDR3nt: TGTGCCAGCAGCTTGGGTGGTCCTAACACAGATACGCAGTATTTT
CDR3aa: CASSLGGPNTDTQYF

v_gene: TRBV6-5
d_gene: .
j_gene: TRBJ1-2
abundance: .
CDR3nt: TGTGCCAGCAGTCCACCGGGAGGGGCGCGTGGCTACACCTTC
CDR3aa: CASSPPGGARGYTF

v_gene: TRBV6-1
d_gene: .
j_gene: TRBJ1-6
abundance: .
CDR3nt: TGTGCCAGCAGAGGGGTTCGCTCCTCACCCCTCCACTTT
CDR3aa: CASRGVRSSPLHF

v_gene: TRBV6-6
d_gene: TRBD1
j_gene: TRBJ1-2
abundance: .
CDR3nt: TGTGCCAGCAGTTACAGGGGGCGGGACTATGGCTACACCTTC
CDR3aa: CASSYRGRDYGYTF

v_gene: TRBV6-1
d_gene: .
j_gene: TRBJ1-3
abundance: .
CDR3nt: TGTGCCAGCGTATTGTCTGGAAACACCATATATTTT
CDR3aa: CASVLSGNTIYF

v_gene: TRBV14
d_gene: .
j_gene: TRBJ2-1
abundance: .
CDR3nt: TGTGCCAGCAGCCCCCAGGGGTATACTGATGACAATGAGCAGTTCTTC
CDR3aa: CASSPQGYTDDNEQFF

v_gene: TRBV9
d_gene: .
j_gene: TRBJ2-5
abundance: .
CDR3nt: TGTGCCAGCAGCCGTATGGGACGGGAGAAAGAGACCCAGTACTTC
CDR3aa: CASSRMGREKETQYF

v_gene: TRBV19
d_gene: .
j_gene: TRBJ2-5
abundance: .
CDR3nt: TGTGCCAGTAGAAACACCCAAGAGACCCAGTACTTC
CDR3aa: CASRNTQETQYF

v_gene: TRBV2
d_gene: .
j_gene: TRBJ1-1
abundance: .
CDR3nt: TGTGCCAGCAGTGAAGCGGGACATGACACTGAAGCTTTCTTT
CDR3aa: CASSEAGHDTEAFF

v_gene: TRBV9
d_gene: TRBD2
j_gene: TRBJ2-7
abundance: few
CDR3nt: TGTGCCAGCAGCGTAGCGGGCGGGGGATACTCCTACGAGCAGTACTTC
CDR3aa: CASSVAGGGYSYEQYF

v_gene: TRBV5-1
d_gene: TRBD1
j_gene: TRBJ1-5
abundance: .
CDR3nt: TGCGCCAGCGGCCCTGAGACAGGGGGCAATCAGCCCCAGCATTTT
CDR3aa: CASGPETGGNQPQHF

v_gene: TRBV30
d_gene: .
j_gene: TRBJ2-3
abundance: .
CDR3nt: TGTGCCTGGAGTGTAGAGGGCACAGATACGCAGTATTTT
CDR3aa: CAWSVEGTDTQYF

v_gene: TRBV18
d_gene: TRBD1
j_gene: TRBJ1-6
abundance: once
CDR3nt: TGTGCCAGCTCACCTCAAGAGGTGGCAGGGGGCGGCTCACCCCTCCACTTT
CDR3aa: CASSPQEVAGGGSPLHF

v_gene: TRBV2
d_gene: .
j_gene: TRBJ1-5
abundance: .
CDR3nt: TGTGCCAGCCGCGGGCCGGGGGGGAATCAGCCCCAGCATTTT
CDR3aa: CASRGPGGNQPQHF

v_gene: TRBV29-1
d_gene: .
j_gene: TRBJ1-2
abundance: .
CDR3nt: TGCAGCGTTGAAGACCCTTTTAACTATGGCTACACCTTC
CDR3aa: CSVEDPFNYGYTF

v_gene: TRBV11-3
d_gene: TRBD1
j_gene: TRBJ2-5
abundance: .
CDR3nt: TGTGCCAGCAGTCGACAGGGGGCGCAGACCCAGTACTTC
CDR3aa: CASSRQGAQTQYF

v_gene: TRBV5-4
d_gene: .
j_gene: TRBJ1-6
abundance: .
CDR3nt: TGTGCCAGCAGCTTGGGGGGATCGGGGTCACCCCTCCACTTT
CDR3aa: CASSLGGSGSPLHF

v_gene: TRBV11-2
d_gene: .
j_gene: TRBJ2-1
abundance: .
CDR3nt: TGTGCCAGCAGCTTAGATAGAAACAATGAGCAGTTCTTC
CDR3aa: CASSLDRNNEQFF

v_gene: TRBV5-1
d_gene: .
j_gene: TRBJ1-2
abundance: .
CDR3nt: TGCGCCAGCAGAGAAGAGGGTAGCTATGGCTACACCTTC
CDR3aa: CASREEGSYGYTF

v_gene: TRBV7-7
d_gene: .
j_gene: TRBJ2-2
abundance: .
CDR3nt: TGTGCTAGCAGCCGGGAGAACACCGGGGAGCTGTTTTTT
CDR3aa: CASSRENTGELFF

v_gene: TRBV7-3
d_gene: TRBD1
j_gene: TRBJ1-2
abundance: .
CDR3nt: TGTGCCAGCAGCACTGGACAGGGAAACTATGGCTACACCTTC
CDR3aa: CASSTGQGNYGYTF

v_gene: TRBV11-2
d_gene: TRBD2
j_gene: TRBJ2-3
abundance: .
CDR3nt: TGTGCCAGCAGCTTAGATGGGACTAGCGGGACGCAGTATTTT
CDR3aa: CASSLDGTSGTQYF